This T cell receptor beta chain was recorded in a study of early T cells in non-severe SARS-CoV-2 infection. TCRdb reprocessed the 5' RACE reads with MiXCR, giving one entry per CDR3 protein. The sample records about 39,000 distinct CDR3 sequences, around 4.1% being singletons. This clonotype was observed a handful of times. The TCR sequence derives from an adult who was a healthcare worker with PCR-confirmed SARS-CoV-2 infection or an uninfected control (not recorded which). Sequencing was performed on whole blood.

DNA for the CDR3: TGCGCCAGCAGCCAAGTTGGTCTGGGCACTGAAGCTTTCTTT. This gives the protein CASSQVGLGTEAFF. The chain uses TRBV4-1 and TRBJ1-1; D call uncertain. CDR3 size: 14 residues. CDR1 MGHRA and CDR2 YSYEKL come from the germline V gene. V gave up 1 base and J gave up 4 bases, with 10 bases separating them.